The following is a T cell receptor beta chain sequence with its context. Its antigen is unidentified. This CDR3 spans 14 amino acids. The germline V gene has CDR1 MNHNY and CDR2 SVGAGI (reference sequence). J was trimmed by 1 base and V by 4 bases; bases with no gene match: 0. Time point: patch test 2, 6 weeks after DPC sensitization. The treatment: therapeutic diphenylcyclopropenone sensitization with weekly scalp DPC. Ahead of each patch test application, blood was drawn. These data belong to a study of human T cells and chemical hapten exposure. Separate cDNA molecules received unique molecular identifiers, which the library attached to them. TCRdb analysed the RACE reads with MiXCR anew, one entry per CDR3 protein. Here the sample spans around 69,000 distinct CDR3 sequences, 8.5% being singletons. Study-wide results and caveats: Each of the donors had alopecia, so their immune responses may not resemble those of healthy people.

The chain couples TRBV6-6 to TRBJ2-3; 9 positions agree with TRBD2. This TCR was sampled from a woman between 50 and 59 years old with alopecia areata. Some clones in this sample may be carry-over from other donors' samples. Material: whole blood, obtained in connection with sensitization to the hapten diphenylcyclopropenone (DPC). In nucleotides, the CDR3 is TGTGCCAGCAGTTGGACTAGCGGCACAGATACGCAGTATTTT. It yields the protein CASSWTSGTDTQYF.